This T cell receptor (beta chain) was sequenced in a study of blood T cell repertoires in COVID-19 (dated by TCRdb to 2020 to 2022). General notes on the study: Collaborator samples came from the United States, Italy and Spain and covered acute and convalescent phases of COVID-19. The prospective study material was composed of cDNA or gDNA derived from T cells, B-cell-depleted T cells, or PBMCs. Deeply sampled blood TCRbeta repertoires from subjects exposed to, actively infected with, or recovered from COVID-19 were included in the dataset. The repertoires were made available in a free public database intended to serve as a resource for research on the immune response to SARS-CoV-2. The samples were drawn from two sources: the first 160 participants of the ongoing ImmuneRACE study, and fewer than 1,500 subjects contributed by 6 global collaborators. Nearly every sample came with metadata listing a de-identified subject ID, COVID-19 status, age in years and sex. Where available, HLA class I and class II types were taken from metadata supplied by the sample provider and were not determined by assay-based typing. Overall study results and their limits: Clinical and demographic metadata were provided uncurated, with the amount varying by source and participant.

Based on the germline V gene, the CDR1 and CDR2 sequences are SGHRS and YFSETQ. Including the terminal cysteine and phenylalanine, the CDR3 comprises 15 residues. Just CDR3 DNA is preserved here, 45 bases in frame from base 1. Ends trimmed: V by 4 bases, J by 0 bases; bases unmatched to a gene: 6. This clone has a handful of counts. Its binding antigen is unknown. The input lacks base qualities; no much larger clone sits a single base away. TCRbeta CDR3 regions were amplified from genomic DNA using the immunoSEQ Assay, a bias-controlled multiplex PCR. Under the source paper's analysis protocol: The number of nucleated cells in each sample was estimated from the amplification of reference gene primers within the assay. To quantify the absolute abundance of each unique TCRbeta CDR3 rearrangement, sequence reads were collapsed and filtered. Productive Simpson clonality was computed per sample as the square root of Simpson's diversity index over productive rearrangements. TCRdb retrieved this table from immuneACCESS and kept in-frame rearrangements only. Not all clones are present; in checked studies, unresolved V genes account for under half, and no reason is known for the remainder. The V and J calls and clone size come from that table; D and trimming were worked out from the DNA. A total of about 130,000 clones appear in this sample, about four fifths of them only once. The ten largest clones capture roughly 12% of the sample.

Each collaborating institution followed its own protocols to collect whole blood in K2EDTA tubes. For TCRbeta analysis, collaborators shipped samples in one of three forms: frozen whole blood, isolated PBMCs, or DNA extracted from either of those sample types. The specimen was peripheral blood. The TCR originated in a man aged 55 to 70 with acute or convalescent COVID-19. The chain was built from TRBV5-1 and TRBJ1-1, and 7 junctional nucleotides match TRBD1. The DNA sequence reads TGCGCCAGCAGCCCCTTCCAGGGGGTGAACACTGAAGCTTTCTTT. It codes for CASSPFQGVNTEAFF. This CDR3, with the reference TRBV5-1 and TRBJ1-1 proteins standing in past its ends, gives the full variable domain KAGVTQTPRYLIKTRGQQVTLSCSPISGHRSVSWYQQTPGQGLQFLFEYFSETQRNKGNFPGRFSGRQFSNSRSEMNVSTLELGDSALYLCASSPFQGVNTEAFFGQGTRLTVV.